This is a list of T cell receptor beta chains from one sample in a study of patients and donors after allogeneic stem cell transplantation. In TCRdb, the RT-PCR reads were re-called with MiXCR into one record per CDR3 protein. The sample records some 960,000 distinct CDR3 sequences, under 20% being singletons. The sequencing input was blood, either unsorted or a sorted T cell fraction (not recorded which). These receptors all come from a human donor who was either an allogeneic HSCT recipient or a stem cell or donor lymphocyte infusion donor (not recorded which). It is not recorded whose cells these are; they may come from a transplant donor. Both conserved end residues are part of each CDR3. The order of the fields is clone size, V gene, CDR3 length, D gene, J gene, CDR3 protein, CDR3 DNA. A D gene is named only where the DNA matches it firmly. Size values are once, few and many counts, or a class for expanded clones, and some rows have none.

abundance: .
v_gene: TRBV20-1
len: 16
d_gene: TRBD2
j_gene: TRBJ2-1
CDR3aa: CSARPPGTTFRGEQFF
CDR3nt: TGCAGTGCTAGACCTCCCGGGACTACCTTTAGAGGTGAGCAGTTCTTC

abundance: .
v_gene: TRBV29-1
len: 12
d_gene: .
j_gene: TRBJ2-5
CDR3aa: CSAGTPQETQYF
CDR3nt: TGCAGCGCCGGGACACCACAAGAGACCCAGTACTTC

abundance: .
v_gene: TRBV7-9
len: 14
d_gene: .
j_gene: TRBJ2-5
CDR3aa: CASSLPGEIETQYF
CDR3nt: TGTGCCAGCAGCCTCCCCGGGGAGATTGAGACCCAGTACTTC

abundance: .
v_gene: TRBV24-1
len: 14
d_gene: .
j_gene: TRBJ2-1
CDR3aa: CATSALGPSNEQFF
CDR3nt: TGTGCCACCAGTGCCCTGGGACCTTCCAATGAGCAGTTCTTC

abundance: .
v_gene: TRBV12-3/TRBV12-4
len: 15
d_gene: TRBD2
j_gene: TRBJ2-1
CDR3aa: CASSTRGGGHNEQFF
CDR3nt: TGTGCCAGCTCGACCCGCGGGGGGGGCCACAATGAGCAGTTCTTC

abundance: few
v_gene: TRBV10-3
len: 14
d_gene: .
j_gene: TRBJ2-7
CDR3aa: CAISEEGGVYEQYF
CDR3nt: TGTGCCATCAGTGAGGAGGGGGGTGTCTACGAGCAGTACTTC

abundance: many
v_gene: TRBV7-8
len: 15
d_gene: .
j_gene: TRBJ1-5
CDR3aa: CASSLLGIRNQPQHF
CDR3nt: TGTGCCAGCAGCTTACTCGGGATTCGCAATCAGCCCCAGCATTTT

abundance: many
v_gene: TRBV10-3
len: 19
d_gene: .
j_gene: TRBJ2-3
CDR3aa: CAISEPVEYRATSTDTQYF
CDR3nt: TGTGCCATCAGTGAGCCGGTGGAATACAGGGCCACTAGCACAGATACGCAGTATTTT

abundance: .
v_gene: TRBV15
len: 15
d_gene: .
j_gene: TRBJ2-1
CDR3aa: CATSREGGRLREQFF
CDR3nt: TGTGCCACCAGCAGAGAGGGGGGAAGATTAAGGGAGCAGTTCTTC

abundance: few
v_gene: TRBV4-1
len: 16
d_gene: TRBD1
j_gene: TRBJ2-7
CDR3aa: CASSQDITGGRYEQYF
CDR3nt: TGCGCCAGCAGCCAAGATATTACAGGGGGGAGATACGAGCAGTACTTC

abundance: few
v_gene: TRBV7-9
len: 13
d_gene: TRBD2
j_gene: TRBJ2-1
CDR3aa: CASSLTSGGEQFF
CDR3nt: TGTGCCAGCAGCTTAACTAGCGGGGGTGAGCAGTTCTTC

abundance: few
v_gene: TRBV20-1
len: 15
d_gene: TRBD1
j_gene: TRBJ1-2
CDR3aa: CSATGGAFRNYGYTF
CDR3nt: TGCAGTGCCACAGGGGGCGCGTTTCGTAACTATGGCTACACCTTC

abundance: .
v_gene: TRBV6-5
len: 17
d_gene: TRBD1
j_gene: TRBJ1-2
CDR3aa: CASSYSSVQGATRGYTF
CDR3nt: TGTGCCAGCAGTTACTCGAGTGTACAGGGGGCGACTCGCGGCTACACCTTC

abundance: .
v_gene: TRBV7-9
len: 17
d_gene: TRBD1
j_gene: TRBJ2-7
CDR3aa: CASSSSGQGLSSYEQYF
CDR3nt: TGTGCCAGCAGCTCATCGGGACAGGGCCTGAGCTCCTACGAGCAGTACTTC

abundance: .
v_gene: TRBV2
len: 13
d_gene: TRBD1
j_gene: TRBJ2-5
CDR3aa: CASSLDRGKTQYF
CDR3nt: TGTGCCAGCAGCCTCGACAGGGGGAAGACCCAGTACTTC

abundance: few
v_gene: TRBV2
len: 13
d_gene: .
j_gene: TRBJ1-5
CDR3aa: CASSAGDSQPQHF
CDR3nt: TGTGCCAGCAGTGCGGGGGACTCTCAGCCCCAGCATTTT

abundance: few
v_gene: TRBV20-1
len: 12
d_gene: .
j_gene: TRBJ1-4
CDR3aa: CSARIESEKLFF
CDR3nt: TGCAGTGCTAGGATAGAAAGTGAAAAACTGTTTTTT

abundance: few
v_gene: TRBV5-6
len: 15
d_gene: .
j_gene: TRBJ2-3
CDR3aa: CASSLDIGGPGPQYF
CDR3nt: TGTGCCAGCAGCTTGGACATCGGGGGGCCGGGTCCGCAGTATTTT

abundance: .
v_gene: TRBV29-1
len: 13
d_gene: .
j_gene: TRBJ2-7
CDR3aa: CSVGWGFGDEQYF
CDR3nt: TGCAGCGTCGGGTGGGGGTTCGGGGACGAGCAGTACTTC

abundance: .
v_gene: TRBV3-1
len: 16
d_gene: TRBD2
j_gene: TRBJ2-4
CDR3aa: CASSQDLAVAKNIQYF
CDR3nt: TGTGCCAGCAGCCAAGATCTAGCGGTAGCCAAAAACATTCAGTACTTC

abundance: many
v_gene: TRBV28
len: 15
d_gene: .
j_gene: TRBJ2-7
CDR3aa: CASSNRDTNRSEQYF
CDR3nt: TGTGCCAGCAGTAACCGGGACACTAATCGCTCCGAGCAGTACTTC

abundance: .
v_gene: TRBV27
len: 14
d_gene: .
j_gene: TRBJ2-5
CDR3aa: CASSLSWGSETQYF
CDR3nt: TGTGCCAGCAGTTTATCGTGGGGATCAGAGACCCAGTACTTC

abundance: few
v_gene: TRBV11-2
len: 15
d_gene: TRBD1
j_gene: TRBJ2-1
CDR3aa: CASSLLQGKINEQFF
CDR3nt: TGTGCCAGCAGCTTATTACAGGGGAAAATCAATGAGCAGTTCTTC

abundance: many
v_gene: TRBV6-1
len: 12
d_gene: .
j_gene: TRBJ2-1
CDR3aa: CASRPSYNEQFF
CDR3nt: TGTGCCAGCAGGCCCTCCTACAATGAGCAGTTCTTC

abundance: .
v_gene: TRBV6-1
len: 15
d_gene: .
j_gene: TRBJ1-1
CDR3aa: CASSEAGRVNTEAFF
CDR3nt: TGTGCCAGCAGTGAAGCCGGCAGAGTGAACACTGAAGCTTTCTTT

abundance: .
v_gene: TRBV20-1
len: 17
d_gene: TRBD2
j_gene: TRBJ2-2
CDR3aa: CSARTSGGPANTGELFF
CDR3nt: TGCAGTGCTAGGACTAGCGGGGGCCCCGCGAACACCGGGGAGCTGTTTTTT

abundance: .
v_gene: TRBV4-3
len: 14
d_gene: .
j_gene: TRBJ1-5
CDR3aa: CASSPQGTNQPQHF
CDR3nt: TGCGCCAGCAGCCCACAGGGTACCAATCAGCCCCAGCATTTT

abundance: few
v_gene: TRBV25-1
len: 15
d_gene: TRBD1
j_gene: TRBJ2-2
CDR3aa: CASSERTGATGELFF
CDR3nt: TGTGCCAGCAGTGAACGGACAGGGGCCACCGGGGAGCTGTTTTTT

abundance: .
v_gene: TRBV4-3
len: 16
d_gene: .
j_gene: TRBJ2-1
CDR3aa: CASSQDGGPAYNEQFF
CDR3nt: TGCGCCAGCAGCCAGGACGGGGGGCCCGCCTACAATGAGCAGTTCTTC

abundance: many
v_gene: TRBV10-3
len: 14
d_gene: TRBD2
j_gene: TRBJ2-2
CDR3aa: CAISPGLGAGELFF
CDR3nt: TGTGCCATCAGTCCGGGACTAGGAGCCGGGGAGCTGTTTTTT

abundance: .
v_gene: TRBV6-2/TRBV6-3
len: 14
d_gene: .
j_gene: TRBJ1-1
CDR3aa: CASTEAVPNTEAFF
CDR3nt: TGTGCCAGCACGGAGGCCGTCCCCAACACTGAAGCTTTCTTT

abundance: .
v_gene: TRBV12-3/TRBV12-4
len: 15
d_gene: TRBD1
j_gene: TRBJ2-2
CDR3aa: CASSLALQGATELFF
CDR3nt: TGTGCCAGCAGTTTAGCGCTACAGGGGGCAACTGAGCTGTTTTTT

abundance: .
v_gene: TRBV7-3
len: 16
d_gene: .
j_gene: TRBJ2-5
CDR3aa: CASSLFGQLGQETQYF
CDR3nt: TGTGCCAGCAGCTTATTTGGCCAGCTTGGACAAGAGACCCAGTACTTC

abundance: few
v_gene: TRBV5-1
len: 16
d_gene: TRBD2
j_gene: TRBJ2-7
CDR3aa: CASSSGGTHFIYEQYF
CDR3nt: TGCGCCAGCAGCTCGGGAGGGACTCATTTTATCTACGAGCAGTACTTC

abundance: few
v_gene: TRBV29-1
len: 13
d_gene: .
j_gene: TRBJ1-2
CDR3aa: CSVPGPPIDGYTF
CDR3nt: TGCAGCGTTCCGGGTCCTCCGATAGATGGCTACACCTTC

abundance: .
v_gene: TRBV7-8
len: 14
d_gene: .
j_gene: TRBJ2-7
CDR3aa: CASSSPLGSYEQYF
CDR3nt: TGTGCCAGCAGTTCACCTCTAGGTTCCTACGAGCAGTACTTC

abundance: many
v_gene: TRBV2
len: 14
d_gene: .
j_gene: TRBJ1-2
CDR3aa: CASSDPRPDYGYTF
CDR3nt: TGTGCCAGCAGTGACCCACGCCCCGACTATGGCTACACCTTC

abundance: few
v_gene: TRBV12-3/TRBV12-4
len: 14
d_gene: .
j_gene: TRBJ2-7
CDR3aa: CASSSNYQGYEQYF
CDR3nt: TGTGCCAGCAGTTCCAACTATCAGGGATACGAGCAGTACTTC

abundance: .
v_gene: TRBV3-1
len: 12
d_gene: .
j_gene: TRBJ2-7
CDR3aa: CASSQEIYEQYF
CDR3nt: TGTGCCAGCAGCCAAGAAATATACGAGCAGTACTTC

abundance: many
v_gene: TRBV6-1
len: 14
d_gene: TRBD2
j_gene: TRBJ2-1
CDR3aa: CASSDSGSRVEQFF
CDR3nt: TGTGCCAGCAGTGATAGCGGGAGTCGAGTCGAGCAGTTCTTC

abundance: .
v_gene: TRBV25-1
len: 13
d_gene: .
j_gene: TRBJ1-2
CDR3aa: CASSERGRYGYTF
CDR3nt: TGTGCCAGCAGTGAGCGGGGGAGGTATGGCTACACCTTC

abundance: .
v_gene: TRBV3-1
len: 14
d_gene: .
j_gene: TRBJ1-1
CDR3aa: CASSQAPTASEAFF
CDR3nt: TGTGCCAGCAGCCAAGCCCCGACAGCCTCTGAAGCTTTCTTT

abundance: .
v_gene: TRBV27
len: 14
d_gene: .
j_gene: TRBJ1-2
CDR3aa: CASSLNRADGGYTF
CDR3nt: TGTGCCAGCAGTCTAAACAGGGCCGATGGGGGCTACACCTTC

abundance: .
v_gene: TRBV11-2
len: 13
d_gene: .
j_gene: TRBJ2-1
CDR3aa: CASTEGAYNEQFF
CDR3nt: TGTGCCAGCACCGAAGGGGCCTACAATGAGCAGTTCTTC

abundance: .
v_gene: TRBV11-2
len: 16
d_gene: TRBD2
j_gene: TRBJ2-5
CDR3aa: CASSLWKSGRGETQYF
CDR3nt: TGTGCCAGCAGCTTATGGAAAAGCGGGAGGGGGGAGACCCAGTACTTC

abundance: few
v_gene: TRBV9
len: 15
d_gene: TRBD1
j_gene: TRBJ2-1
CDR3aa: CASSEGTGGYNEQFF
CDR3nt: TGTGCCAGCAGCGAGGGGACAGGGGGTTACAATGAGCAGTTCTTC

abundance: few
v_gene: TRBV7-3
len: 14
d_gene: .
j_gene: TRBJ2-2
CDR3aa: CASRRGSGAGELFF
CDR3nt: TGTGCCAGCCGCCGGGGGAGCGGTGCCGGGGAGCTGTTTTTT

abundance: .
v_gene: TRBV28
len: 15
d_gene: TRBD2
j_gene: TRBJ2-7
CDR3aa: CASSPSGGAFHEQYF
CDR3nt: TGTGCCAGCAGTCCTAGCGGGGGGGCCTTTCACGAGCAGTACTTC

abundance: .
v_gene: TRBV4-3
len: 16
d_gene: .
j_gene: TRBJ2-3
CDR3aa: CASSREGVAITDTQYF
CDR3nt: TGCGCCAGCAGCCGAGAAGGTGTGGCCATCACAGATACGCAGTATTTT

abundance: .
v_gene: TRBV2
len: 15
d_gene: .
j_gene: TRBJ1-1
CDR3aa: CASSEALRGGTEAFF
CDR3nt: TGTGCCAGCAGTGAAGCGCTTCGTGGAGGGACTGAAGCTTTCTTT

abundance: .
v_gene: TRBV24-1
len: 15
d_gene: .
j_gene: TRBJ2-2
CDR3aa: CATSDPRKNTGELFF
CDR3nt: TGTGCCACCAGTGATCCTCGCAAGAACACCGGGGAGCTGTTTTTT

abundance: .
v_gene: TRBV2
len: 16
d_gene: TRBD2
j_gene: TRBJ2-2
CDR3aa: CASFRGGNTNTGELFF
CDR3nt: TGTGCCAGCTTCCGGGGGGGGAACACGAACACCGGGGAGCTGTTTTTT